A single sample gave rise to the 2 T cell receptor beta chains below, sequenced in a study of PD-1 blockade in mismatch repair-deficient tumors. Measured with immunoSEQ multiplex PCR; TCRdb has only the in-frame clones, and not every one. The table lists about 16,000 clones, 80% to 85% of them singletons. The sample consisted of PBMCs, taken 4 weeks after starting pembrolizumab. These receptors all come from an adult with mismatch repair-deficient cancer.

The V call is TRBV9, the J call TRBJ2-3; 8 bases line up with TRBD1. The V gene's germline CDR1 is SGDLS and CDR2 YYNGEE. This CDR3 contains 15 residues. After removal of 3 bases from V and 5 bases from J, the junction contained 8 bases not matched to a gene. The CDR3, as DNA: TGTGCCAGCAGCGCGACAGGGGACGGGATAGATACGCAGTATTTT. Its protein product is CASSATGDGIDTQYF.

V gene TRBV10-1 combines with J gene TRBJ2-6; D may be TRBD1 (5 bases). This CDR3 region has 14 residues. V lost 6 bases and J 0 bases, leaving 6 bases between the germline ends. In germline, CDR1 is WNHNN, CDR2 SYGVQD (reference sequence). The CDR3 DNA reads as TGCGCCAGCAGCGACAGCTCTGGGGCCAACGTCCTGACTTTC. This gives the protein CASSDSSGANVLTF.